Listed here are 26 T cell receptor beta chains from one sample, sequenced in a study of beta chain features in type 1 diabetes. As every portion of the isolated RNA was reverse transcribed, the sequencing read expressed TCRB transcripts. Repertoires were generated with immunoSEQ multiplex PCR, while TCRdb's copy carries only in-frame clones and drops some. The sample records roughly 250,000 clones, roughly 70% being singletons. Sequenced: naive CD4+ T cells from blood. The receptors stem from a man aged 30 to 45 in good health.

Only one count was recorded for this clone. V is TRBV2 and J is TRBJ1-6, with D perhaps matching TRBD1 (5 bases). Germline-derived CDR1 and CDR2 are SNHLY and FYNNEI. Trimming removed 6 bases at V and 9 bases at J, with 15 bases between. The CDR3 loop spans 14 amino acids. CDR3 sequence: CASSSGRAASPLHF. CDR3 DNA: TGTGCCAGCAGCTCGGGCAGGGCGGCTTCACCCCTCCACTTT. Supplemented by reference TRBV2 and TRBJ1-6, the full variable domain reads EPEVTQTPSHQVTQMGQEVILRCVPISNHLYFYWYRQILGQKVEFLVSFYNNEISEKSEIFDDQFSVERPDGSNFTLKIRSTKLEDSAMYFCASSSGRAASPLHFGNGTRLTVT.

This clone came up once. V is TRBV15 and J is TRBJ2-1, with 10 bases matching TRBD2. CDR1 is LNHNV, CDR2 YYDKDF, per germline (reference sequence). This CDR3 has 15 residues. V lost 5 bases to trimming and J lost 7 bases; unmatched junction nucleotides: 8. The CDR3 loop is CATSPRTSGINEQFF. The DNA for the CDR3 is TGTGCCACCAGCCCCCGTACTAGCGGGATAAATGAGCAGTTCTTC.

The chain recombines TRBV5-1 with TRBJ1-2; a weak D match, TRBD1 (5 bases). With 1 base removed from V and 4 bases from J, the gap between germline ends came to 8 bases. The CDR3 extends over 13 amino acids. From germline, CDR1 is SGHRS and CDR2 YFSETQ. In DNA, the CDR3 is TGCGCCAGCAGCTTGAGCCAGGGCTATGGCTACACCTTC. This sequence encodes CASSLSQGYGYTF.

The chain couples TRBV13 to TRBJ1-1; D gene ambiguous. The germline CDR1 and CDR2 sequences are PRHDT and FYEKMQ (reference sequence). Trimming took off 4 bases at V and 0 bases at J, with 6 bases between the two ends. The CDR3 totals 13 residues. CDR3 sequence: CASSWELNTEAFF. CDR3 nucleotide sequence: TGTGCCAGCAGCTGGGAACTGAACACTGAAGCTTTCTTT.

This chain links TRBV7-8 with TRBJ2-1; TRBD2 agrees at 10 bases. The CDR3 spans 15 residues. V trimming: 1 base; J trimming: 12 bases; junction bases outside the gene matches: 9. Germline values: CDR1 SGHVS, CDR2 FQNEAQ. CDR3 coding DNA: TGTGCCAGCAGCTTAGTGTTTGCTAGCGGGAGTGTGCAGTTCTTC. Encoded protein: CASSLVFASGSVQFF.

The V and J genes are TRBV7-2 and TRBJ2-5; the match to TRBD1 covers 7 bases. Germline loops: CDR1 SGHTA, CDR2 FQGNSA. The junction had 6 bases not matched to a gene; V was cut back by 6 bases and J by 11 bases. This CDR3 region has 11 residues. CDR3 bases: TGTGCCAGCAGATCTACAGGGGAGCAGTACTTC. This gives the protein CASRSTGEQYF.

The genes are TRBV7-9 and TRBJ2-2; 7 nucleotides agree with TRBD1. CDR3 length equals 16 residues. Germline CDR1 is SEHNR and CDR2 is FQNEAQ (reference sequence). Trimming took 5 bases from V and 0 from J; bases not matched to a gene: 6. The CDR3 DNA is TGTGCCAGCAGCCACCGGGACAGTGCGAACACCGGGGAGCTGTTTTTT. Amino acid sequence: CASSHRDSANTGELFF.

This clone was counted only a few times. CDR3 loop: CASSEDTHTDTQYF. In DNA form, the CDR3 reads TGTGCCAGCAGTGAGGACACTCACACAGATACGCAGTATTTT. The rearrangement joins TRBV9 to TRBJ2-3; tentative D call: TRBD1 (5 bases). This CDR3 has 14 amino acids. In germline, CDR1 is SGDLS, CDR2 YYNGEE. V was pared by 5 bases and J by 2 bases, with 12 bases between.

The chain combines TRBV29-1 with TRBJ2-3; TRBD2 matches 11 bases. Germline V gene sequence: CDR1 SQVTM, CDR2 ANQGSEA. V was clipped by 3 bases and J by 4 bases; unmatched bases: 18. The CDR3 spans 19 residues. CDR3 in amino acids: CSVDGSLAGGRGSPDTQYF. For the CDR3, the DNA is TGCAGCGTTGATGGGTCGCTAGCGGGAGGACGTGGCTCCCCAGATACGCAGTATTTT.

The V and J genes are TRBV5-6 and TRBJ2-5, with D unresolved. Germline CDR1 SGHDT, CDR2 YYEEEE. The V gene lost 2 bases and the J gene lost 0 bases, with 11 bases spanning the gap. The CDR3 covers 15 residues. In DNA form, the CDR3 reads TGTGCCAGCAGCTTCGGGTCCCTGTACCAAGAGACCCAGTACTTC. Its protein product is CASSFGSLYQETQYF.

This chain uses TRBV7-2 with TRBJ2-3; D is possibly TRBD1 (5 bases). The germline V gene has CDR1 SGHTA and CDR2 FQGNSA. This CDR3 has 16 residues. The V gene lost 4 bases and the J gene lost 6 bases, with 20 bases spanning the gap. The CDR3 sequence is CASSSEAKPHRDTQYF. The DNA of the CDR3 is TGTGCCAGCAGCTCCGAGGCTAAACCACACAGGGATACGCAGTATTTT. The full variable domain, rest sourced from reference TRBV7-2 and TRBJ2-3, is GAGVSQSPSNKVTEKGKDVELRCDPISGHTALYWYRQSLGQGLEFLIYFQGNSAPDKSGLPSDRFSAERTGGSVSTLTIQRTQQEDSAVYLCASSSEAKPHRDTQYFGPGTRLTVL.

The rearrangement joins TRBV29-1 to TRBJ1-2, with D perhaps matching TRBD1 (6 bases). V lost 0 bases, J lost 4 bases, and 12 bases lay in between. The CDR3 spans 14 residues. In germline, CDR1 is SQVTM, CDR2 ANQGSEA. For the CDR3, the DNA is TGCAGCGTTGAAGATCGAGTGACAGGCTATGGCTACACCTTC. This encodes CSVEDRVTGYGYTF.

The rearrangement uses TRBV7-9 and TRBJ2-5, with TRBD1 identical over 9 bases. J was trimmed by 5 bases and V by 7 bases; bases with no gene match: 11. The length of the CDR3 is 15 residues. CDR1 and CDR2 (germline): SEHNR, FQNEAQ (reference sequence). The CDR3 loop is CASTLWGTGSETQYF. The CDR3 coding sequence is TGTGCCAGCACCCTGTGGGGGACAGGGTCCGAGACCCAGTACTTC.

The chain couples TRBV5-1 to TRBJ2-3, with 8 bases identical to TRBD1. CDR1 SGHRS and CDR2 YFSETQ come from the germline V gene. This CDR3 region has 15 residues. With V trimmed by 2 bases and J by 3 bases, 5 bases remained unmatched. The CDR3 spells CASSFTGQGTDTQYF. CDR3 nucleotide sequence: TGCGCCAGCAGCTTTACCGGACAGGGAACAGATACGCAGTATTTT.

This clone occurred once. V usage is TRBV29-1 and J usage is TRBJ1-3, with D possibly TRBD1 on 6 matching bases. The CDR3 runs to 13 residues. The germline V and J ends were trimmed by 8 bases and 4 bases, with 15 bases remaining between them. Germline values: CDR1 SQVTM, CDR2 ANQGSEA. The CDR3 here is CSFFDRQGNTIYF. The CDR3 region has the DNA TGCAGCTTTTTCGACAGGCAAGGAAACACCATATATTTT.

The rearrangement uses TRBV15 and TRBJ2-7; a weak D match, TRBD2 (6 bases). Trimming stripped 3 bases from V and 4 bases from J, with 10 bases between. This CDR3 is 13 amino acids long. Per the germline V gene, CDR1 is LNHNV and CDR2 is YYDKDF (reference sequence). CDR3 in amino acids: CATSSGSRYEQYF. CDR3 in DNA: TGTGCCACCAGCAGCGGGAGTAGGTACGAGCAGTACTTC.

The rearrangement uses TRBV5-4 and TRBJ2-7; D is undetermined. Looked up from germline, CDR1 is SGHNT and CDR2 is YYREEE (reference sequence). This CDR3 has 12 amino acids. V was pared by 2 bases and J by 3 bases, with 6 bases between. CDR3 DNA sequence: TGTGCCAGCAGCTTAAGGAGCTACGAGCAGTACTTC. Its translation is CASSLRSYEQYF. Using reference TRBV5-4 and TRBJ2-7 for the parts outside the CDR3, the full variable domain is ETGVTQSPTHLIKTRGQQVTLRCSSQSGHNTVSWYQQALGQGPQFIFQYYREEENGRGNFPPRFSGLQFPNYSSELNVNALELDDSALYLCASSLRSYEQYFGPGTRLTVT.

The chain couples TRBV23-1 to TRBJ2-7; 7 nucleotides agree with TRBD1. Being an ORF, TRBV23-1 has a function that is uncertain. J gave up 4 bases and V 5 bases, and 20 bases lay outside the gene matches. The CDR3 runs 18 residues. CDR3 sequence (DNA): TGCGCCAGCAGTACTCCCGTACATCGACAGGGCGCCCCTTACGAGCAGTACTTC. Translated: CASSTPVHRQGAPYEQYF.

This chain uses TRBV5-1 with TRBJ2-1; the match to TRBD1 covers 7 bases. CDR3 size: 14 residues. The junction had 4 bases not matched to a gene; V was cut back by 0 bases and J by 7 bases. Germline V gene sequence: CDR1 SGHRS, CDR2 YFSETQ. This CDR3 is CASSLAGQTNEQFF. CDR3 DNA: TGCGCCAGCAGCTTGGCGGGACAGACTAATGAGCAGTTCTTC.

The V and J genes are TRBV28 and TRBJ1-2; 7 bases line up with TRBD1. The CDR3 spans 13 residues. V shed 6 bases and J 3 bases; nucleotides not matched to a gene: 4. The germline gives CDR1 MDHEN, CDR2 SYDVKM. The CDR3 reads CASSPDRDYGYTF. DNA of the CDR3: TGTGCCAGCAGCCCCGACAGGGACTATGGCTACACCTTC.

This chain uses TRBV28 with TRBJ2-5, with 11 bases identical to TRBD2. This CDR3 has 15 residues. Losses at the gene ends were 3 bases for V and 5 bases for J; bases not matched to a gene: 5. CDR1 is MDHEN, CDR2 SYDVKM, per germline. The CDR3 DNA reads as TGTGCCAGCAGTTTGATAGCGGGAGGGGGGGAGACCCAGTACTTC. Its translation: CASSLIAGGGETQYF.

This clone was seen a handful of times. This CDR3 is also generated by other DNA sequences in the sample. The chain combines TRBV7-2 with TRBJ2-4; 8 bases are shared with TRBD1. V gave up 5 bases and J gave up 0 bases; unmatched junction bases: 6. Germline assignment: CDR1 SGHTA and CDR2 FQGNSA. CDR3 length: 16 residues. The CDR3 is CASSPRTGLAKNIQYF. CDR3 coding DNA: TGTGCCAGCAGCCCCAGGACAGGGTTAGCCAAAAACATTCAGTACTTC.

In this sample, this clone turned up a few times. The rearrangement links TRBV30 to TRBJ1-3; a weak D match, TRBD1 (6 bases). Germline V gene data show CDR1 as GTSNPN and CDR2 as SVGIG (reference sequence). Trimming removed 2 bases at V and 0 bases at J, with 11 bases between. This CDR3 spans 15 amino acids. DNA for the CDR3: TGTGCCTGGAGTCCCCGGACAGTCTCTGGAAACACCATATATTTT. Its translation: CAWSPRTVSGNTIYF.

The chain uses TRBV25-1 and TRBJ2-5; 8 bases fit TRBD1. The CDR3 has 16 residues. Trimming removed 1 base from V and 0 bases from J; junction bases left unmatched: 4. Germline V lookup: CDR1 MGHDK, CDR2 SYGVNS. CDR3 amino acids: CASSESRTGNQETQYF. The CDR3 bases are TGTGCCAGCAGTGAATCCCGGACAGGGAACCAAGAGACCCAGTACTTC.

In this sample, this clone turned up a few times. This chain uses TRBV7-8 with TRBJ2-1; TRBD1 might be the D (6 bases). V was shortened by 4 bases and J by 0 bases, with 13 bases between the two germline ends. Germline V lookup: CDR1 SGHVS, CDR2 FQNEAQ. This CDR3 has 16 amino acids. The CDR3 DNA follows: TGTGCCAGCAGCTGGCTACAGGGCAGCTCCTACAATGAGCAGTTCTTC. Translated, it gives CASSWLQGSSYNEQFF.

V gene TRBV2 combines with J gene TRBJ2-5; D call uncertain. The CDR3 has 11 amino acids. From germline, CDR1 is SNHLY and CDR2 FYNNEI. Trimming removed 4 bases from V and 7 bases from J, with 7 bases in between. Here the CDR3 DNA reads TGTGCCAGCAGTGTTGCGGCGACCCAGTACTTC. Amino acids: CASSVAATQYF.